Each of the 17 T cell receptor beta chains below was sequenced from the same sample in a study of CD8+ T cells in alopecia areata. cDNA reverse transcribed from extracted RNA served as the sequencing template. Profiling relied on immunoSEQ multiplex PCR, and the TCRdb table lists in-frame clones only, not all of them. The sample gives about 110,000 clones, around 55% of which show up once; 20% to 25% is in the top ten. The sample consisted of CD8+ T cells sorted from blood. The origin of the receptors is a human donor in good health.

V gene TRBV11-2 combines with J gene TRBJ2-1; D unresolved. The CDR3 sequence is 11 residues long. Trimming left V 9 bases short and J 6 bases short, with 9 bases between. CDR1 is SGHAT, CDR2 FQNNGV, per germline. CDR3 nucleotide sequence: TGTGCCAGTTCGACGGGCAATGAGCAGTTCTTC. Amino acid sequence: CASSTGNEQFF. The full variable domain, rest sourced from reference TRBV11-2 and TRBJ2-1, is EAGVAQSPRYKIIEKRQSVAFWCNPISGHATLYWYQQILGQGPKLLIQFQNNGVVDDSQLPKDRFSAERLKGVDSTLKIQPAKLEDSAVYLCASSTGNEQFFGPGTRLTVL.

The gene calls are TRBV9 and TRBJ1-5; D might be TRBD1 (6 bases). Germline V gives CDR1 SGDLS, CDR2 YYNGEE. The V end was cut by 4 bases, the J end by 5 bases, with 13 bases between. The CDR3 covers 14 residues. As DNA, the CDR3 is TGTGCCAGCAGCAAGACAGGTCAGGATCAGCCCCAGCATTTT. The encoded protein is CASSKTGQDQPQHF. Full variable domain (outside the CDR3, taken from reference TRBV9 and TRBJ1-5): DSGVTQTPKHLITATGQRVTLRCSPRSGDLSVYWYQQSLDQGLQFLIQYYNGEERAKGNILERFSAQQFPDLHSELNLSSLELGDSALYFCASSKTGQDQPQHFGDGTRLSIL.

The chain is built from TRBV13 and TRBJ2-1, with 8 bases that match TRBD1. Germline CDR1 is PRHDT and CDR2 is FYEKMQ (reference sequence). The CDR3 covers 17 residues. The V gene end was trimmed by 5 bases and the J gene end by 1 base; junction bases not matched to a gene: 10. CDR3 region: CASSNQGAKRSYNEQFF. DNA for the CDR3: TGTGCCAGCAGCAATCAGGGGGCTAAACGGTCCTACAATGAGCAGTTCTTC. The full variable domain, rest sourced from reference TRBV13 and TRBJ2-1, is AAGVIQSPRHLIKEKRETATLKCYPIPRHDTVYWYQQGPGQDPQFLISFYEKMQSDKGSIPDRFSAQQFSDYHSELNMSSLELGDSALYFCASSNQGAKRSYNEQFFGPGTRLTVL.

The rearrangement uses TRBV29-1 and TRBJ2-7, with D maybe TRBD1 (6 bases). Germline lookup yields CDR1 SQVTM and CDR2 ANQGSEA. V lost 2 bases, J lost 3 bases, and 17 bases lay in between. The length of the CDR3 is 15 residues. CDR3 bases: TGCAGCGTTGAATCGTGCAGCAGGGACATCTACGAGCAGTACTTC. Amino acids: CSVESCSRDIYEQYF.

The chain recombines TRBV13 with TRBJ2-1, with TRBD1 as a possible D gene (6 bases). The V and J ends lost 3 bases and 0 bases respectively, with 18 bases between them. The CDR3 is 18 amino acids. Germline values: CDR1 PRHDT, CDR2 FYEKMQ (reference sequence). The CDR3: CASSFSHPQGSSYNEQFF. The CDR3, as DNA: TGTGCCAGCAGCTTTTCCCACCCTCAGGGGAGCTCCTACAATGAGCAGTTCTTC.

The chain is built from TRBV29-1 and TRBJ1-2; tentatively, D is TRBD1 (6 bases). V was trimmed by 7 bases and J by 2 bases, leaving 17 bases between them. CDR1 is SQVTM, CDR2 ANQGSEA, per germline. The CDR3 covers 14 residues. The CDR3, as DNA: TGCAGCGCTGCTACAGGGATTTCAAACTATGGCTACACCTTC. Its translation: CSAATGISNYGYTF.

Details on this clone: The junction shows a germline mismatch at one end, possibly a read error. This chain uses TRBV27 with TRBJ1-2; 7 nucleotides line up with TRBD1. Germline CDR1 MNHEY, CDR2 SMNVEV (reference sequence). The CDR3 length is 14 residues. DNA for the CDR3: TGTGCCTGCAGTTTACCGGGACAGCTAACTGGCTACACCTTC. Translation: CACSLPGQLTGYTF.

This chain joins TRBV6-6 and TRBJ2-5; possible D gene TRBD2, 5 bases. V gave up 6 bases and J gave up 2 bases, with 16 bases separating them. This CDR3 is 15 amino acids long. Germline CDR1 reads MNHNY; CDR2 reads SVGAGI (reference sequence). The CDR3 loop is CASSSLTSNQETQYF. CDR3 DNA sequence: TGTGCCAGCAGCTCCCTCACTAGTAATCAAGAGACCCAGTACTTC.

The chain combines TRBV2 with TRBJ2-3; 8 bases align to TRBD2. After removal of 2 bases from V and 4 bases from J, the junction contained 5 bases not matched to a gene. This CDR3 region has 15 residues. Germline V gene data show CDR1 as SNHLY and CDR2 as FYNNEI. This chain's CDR3 is CASSELAGYSDTQYF. Here the CDR3 DNA reads TGTGCCAGCAGTGAATTAGCGGGGTATTCAGATACGCAGTATTTT. Based on the CDR3 plus reference TRBV2 and TRBJ2-3, the full variable domain is EPEVTQTPSHQVTQMGQEVILRCVPISNHLYFYWYRQILGQKVEFLVSFYNNEISEKSEIFDDQFSVERPDGSNFTLKIRSTKLEDSAMYFCASSELAGYSDTQYFGPGTRLTVL.

V and J are TRBV30 and TRBJ1-1; D ambiguous. The V and J ends lost 0 bases and 0 bases respectively, with 5 bases between them. The CDR3 runs 13 residues. Germline V gene sequence: CDR1 GTSNPN, CDR2 SVGIG (reference sequence). The CDR3 sequence: CAWSVYLNTEAFF. The DNA of the CDR3 is TGTGCCTGGAGTGTATATCTGAACACTGAAGCTTTCTTT. The whole variable domain, filled in from reference TRBV30 and TRBJ1-1, reads SQTIHQWPATLVQPVGSPLSLECTVEGTSNPNLYWYRQAAGRGLQLLFYSVGIGQISSEVPQNLSASRPQDRQFILSSKKLLLSDSGFYLCAWSVYLNTEAFFGQGTRLTVV.

The genes are TRBV7-6 and TRBJ2-7; the D is unclear. CDR1 is SGHVS, CDR2 FNYEAQ, per germline. Trimming left V 0 bases short and J 3 bases short, with 9 bases between. This CDR3 spans 14 amino acids. Here the CDR3 reads CASSLADGHYEQYF. CDR3 nucleotide sequence: TGTGCCAGCAGCTTAGCGGACGGGCACTACGAGCAGTACTTC. The full variable domain, its missing parts supplied by reference TRBV7-6 and TRBJ2-7, is GAGVSQSPRYKVTKRGQDVALRCDPISGHVSLYWYRQALGQGPEFLTYFNYEAQQDKSGLPNDRFSAERPEGSISTLTIQRTEQRDSAMYRCASSLADGHYEQYFGPGTRLTVT.

The V gene is TRBV27, the J gene TRBJ2-1; D is possibly TRBD1 (6 bases). The CDR3 extends over 14 amino acids. Germline assignment: CDR1 MNHEY and CDR2 SMNVEV (reference sequence). The V end was cut by 5 bases, the J end by 0 bases, with 8 bases between. CDR3 sequence: CASSTGSSYNEQFF. CDR3 coding DNA: TGTGCCAGCAGTACAGGGAGCTCCTACAATGAGCAGTTCTTC.

This clone came up a few times. J is TRBJ2-7 and V is TRBV27; weak D call: TRBD1 (5 bases). Deletions cut 6 bases from V and 2 bases from J, with 17 bases between. The CDR3 contains 15 residues. Germline CDR1 is MNHEY and CDR2 is SMNVEV (reference sequence). CDR3 sequence (DNA): TGTGCCAGCAGCCCCAGAGGAGACAGAACCTACGAGCAGTACTTC. Encoded protein: CASSPRGDRTYEQYF.

The chain couples TRBV11-2 to TRBJ1-1, with D perhaps matching TRBD1 (5 bases). The CDR3 is 15 amino acids. Germline V CDR1 and CDR2: SGHAT, FQNNGV. V was pared by 2 bases and J by 1 base, with 11 bases between. The CDR3 sequence: CASSLTLGRNTEAFF. The CDR3, as DNA: TGTGCCAGCAGCTTAACTTTGGGACGGAACACTGAAGCTTTCTTT. Supplemented by reference TRBV11-2 and TRBJ1-1, the full variable domain reads EAGVAQSPRYKIIEKRQSVAFWCNPISGHATLYWYQQILGQGPKLLIQFQNNGVVDDSQLPKDRFSAERLKGVDSTLKIQPAKLEDSAVYLCASSLTLGRNTEAFFGQGTRLTVV.

As to this clone: Other DNA sequences within the sample encode an identical CDR3. The rearrangement uses TRBV5-1 and TRBJ2-3; 8 bases align to TRBD2. CDR3 size: 15 residues. Germline V gene data show CDR1 as SGHRS and CDR2 as YFSETQ. V was pared by 0 bases and J by 0 bases, with 0 bases of the junction left unmatched. The CDR3 spells CASSLGGGSTDTQYF. In DNA form, the CDR3 reads TGCGCCAGCAGCTTGGGCGGGGGGAGCACAGATACGCAGTATTTT. Full variable domain (missing parts from reference TRBV5-1 and TRBJ2-3): KAGVTQTPRYLIKTRGQQVTLSCSPISGHRSVSWYQQTPGQGLQFLFEYFSETQRNKGNFPGRFSGRQFSNSRSEMNVSTLELGDSALYLCASSLGGGSTDTQYFGPGTRLTVL.

The CDR3 nucleotides read TGCAGCGTGGGGGACGGGGTACAGCCCCAGCATTTT. Translating gives CSVGDGVQPQHF. The V call is TRBV29-1, the J call TRBJ1-5; D is perhaps TRBD1 (5 bases). In germline, CDR1 is SQVTM, CDR2 ANQGSEA. Trimming pared 6 bases from V and 7 bases from J, leaving 13 bases between. The CDR3 is made up of 12 amino acids.

The genes are TRBV19 and TRBJ2-1; the D is unclear. Trimming pared 0 bases from V and 10 bases from J, leaving 10 bases between. CDR3 length: 13 residues. CDR1 LNHDA and CDR2 SQIVND come from the germline V gene (reference sequence). This CDR3 is CASSIEVWREQFF. The CDR3 region has the DNA TGTGCCAGTAGTATAGAGGTGTGGAGAGAGCAGTTCTTC. Filled out from reference TRBV19 and TRBJ2-1, the complete variable domain reads DGGITQSPKYLFRKEGQNVTLSCEQNLNHDAMYWYRQDPGQGLRLIYYSQIVNDFQKGDIAEGYSVSREKKESFPLTVTSAQKNPTAFYLCASSIEVWREQFFGPGTRLTVL.